This T cell receptor beta chain was identified during a study of blood T cell repertoires in COVID-19. Across the whole study: The United States, Italy and Spain provided the acute and convalescent COVID-19 samples. Nucleic acid was either cDNA or gDNA, and it came from T cells, B-cell-depleted T cells, or PBMCs.

Individuals aged about 18 to 100 years were recruited from about two dozen US areas. Original processing methods: Nucleated cell counts were estimated from reference gene primer amplification. Profiled with immunoSEQ multiplex PCR; TCRdb holds only in-frame clones, not every one. Clonal size and the V and J genes are those of that table, whereas D and trimming came from the DNA. Of around 360,000 clones listed, roughly 87% are singletons. There are 15 residues in the CDR3. Trimming removed 4 bases from V and 0 bases from J, with 9 bases in between. Germline assignment: CDR1 MGHRA and CDR2 YSYEKL. Sample: PBMCs or T cells enriched from blood (not recorded which). The chain uses TRBV4-1 and TRBJ1-4, with a possible D match to TRBD1 (5 bases). The sequence was collected from a woman between 25 and 40 years old who had recovered from COVID-19. The CDR3, as DNA: TGCGCCAGCAGCCCTTCAGGGACAACTAATGAAAAACTGTTTTTT. Translated: CASSPSGTTNEKLFF.